This is a list of T cell receptor beta chains from one sample in a study of T cell changes during pregnancy in multiple sclerosis. Using immunoSEQ multiplex PCR, the repertoire was profiled, and TCRdb retains in-frame clones only, with some absent. The sample has some 54,000 clones, roughly 92% seen once. The material was CD8+ T cells from peripheral blood mononuclear cells, obtained in the third trimester of pregnancy. These receptor sequences come from a female donor with multiple sclerosis, enrolled in a pregnancy study. The CDR3 runs from the conserved cysteine through the conserved F or W. D genes are given only for firm matches. Expanded clones get a size class; other rows say once, few or many, or leave the size out.

d_call,j_call,cdr3_length,clone_size,v_call,cdr3_nt,cdr3_aa
-,TRBJ2-7,13,-,TRBV5-4,TGTGCCAGCAGCATCGGACAGTCTCTCGAGCAGTACTTC,CASSIGQSLEQYF
-,TRBJ1-6,14,once,TRBV13,TGTGCCAGCAGCTTAGAGGGCCAGGGATCACCCCTCCACTTT,CASSLEGQGSPLHF
TRBD2,TRBJ2-5,16,-,TRBV5-1,TGCGCCAGCAGCTCCGGACTAGCGGGAGGGGGAGAGACCCAGTACTTC,CASSSGLAGGGETQYF
-,TRBJ2-1,13,-,TRBV11-2,TGTGCCAGCGGAGTAGACGTCAACAATGAGCAGTTCTTC,CASGVDVNNEQFF
-,TRBJ2-7,14,-,TRBV7-2,TGTGCCAGCAGCATGACTTGGGGCATGAGGGAGCAGTACTTC,CASSMTWGMREQYF
TRBD2,TRBJ2-7,15,-,TRBV9,TGTGCCAGCAGCGTAGGTTCTAGCGGGAGTTACGAGCAGTACTTC,CASSVGSSGSYEQYF
TRBD2,TRBJ2-7,15,-,TRBV4-1,TGCGCCAGCAGCCAGCTAGCGGTGATGACCTACGAGCAGTACTTC,CASSQLAVMTYEQYF
TRBD2,TRBJ2-7,17,-,TRBV27,TGTGCCAGCAGTTCCCGTTGGACTAGCGGGTTCTCCTACGAGCAGTACTTC,CASSSRWTSGFSYEQYF
-,TRBJ1-3,12,few,TRBV2,TGTGCCAGCATAGAGTCTGGAAACACCATATATTTT,CASIESGNTIYF
TRBD1,TRBJ1-2,14,-,TRBV9,TGTGCCAGCAGCGCCGGACAGGGGAACCACGGCTACACCTTC,CASSAGQGNHGYTF
-,TRBJ1-2,15,-,TRBV4-2,TGTGCCAGCAGCCCCGTCGAGACAGAAAACTATGGCTACACCTTC,CASSPVETENYGYTF
TRBD1,TRBJ1-1,16,-,TRBV9,TGTGCCAGCAGCGTATTCAGCGCAGGGGGCCTGTCTGAAGCTTTCTTT,CASSVFSAGGLSEAFF
TRBD1,TRBJ2-7,15,-,TRBV6-1,TGTGCCAGCAGTGCCTATAGGGACAGATCCTACGAGCAGTACTTC,CASSAYRDRSYEQYF
TRBD2,TRBJ2-1,16,-,TRBV4-3,TGCGCCAGCAGCCAAGATTCCCAGCGGGAGGGGACCGAGCAGTTCTTC,CASSQDSQREGTEQFF
-,TRBJ2-5,13,-,TRBV9,TGTGCCAGCAGCGTAGCTGGAAACGAGGCCCAGTACTTC,CASSVAGNEAQYF
-,TRBJ2-7,12,-,TRBV7-9,TGTGCCAGCAGCTTAGCGGGAGAAGAGCAGTACTTC,CASSLAGEEQYF
TRBD2,TRBJ2-7,15,-,TRBV19,TGTGCCAGTACTTCCGGGACTAGCGCCTCCTACGAGCAGTACTTC,CASTSGTSASYEQYF
TRBD1,TRBJ2-7,16,-,TRBV11-1,TGTGCCAGCAGCTTATGGGGCTGGGACAGGTCCTACGAGCAGTACTTC,CASSLWGWDRSYEQYF
-,TRBJ2-7,15,-,TRBV28,TGTGCCAGCAGTTTATTGGCTAGCGAGAACTACGAGCAGTACTTC,CASSLLASENYEQYF
-,TRBJ1-1,14,-,TRBV19,TGTGCCAGTAGTACCACAGGGTTGAACACTGAAGCTTTCTTT,CASSTTGLNTEAFF
TRBD1,TRBJ2-7,15,-,TRBV30,TGTGCCTGGGGAGACGACAGGGGGCCCTTCTACGAGCAGTACTTC,CAWGDDRGPFYEQYF
-,TRBJ2-7,14,-,TRBV19,TGTGCCAGTAGTATTTTCCAGGGATCCTACGAGCAGTACTTC,CASSIFQGSYEQYF
-,TRBJ2-1,15,-,TRBV6-5,TGTGCCAGCAGCCCAAACTTTGGTGGGGCCAATGAGCAGTTCTTC,CASSPNFGGANEQFF
TRBD1,TRBJ2-1,16,-,TRBV5-6,TGTGCCAGCAGCTTAGGGCCCAGGGGGTACCACAATGAGCAGTTCTTC,CASSLGPRGYHNEQFF
-,TRBJ2-6,17,once,TRBV5-6,TGTGCCAGCAGCTTCAGAGGGCCTTACTCTGGGGCCAACGTCCTGACTTTC,CASSFRGPYSGANVLTF
TRBD2,TRBJ2-7,14,once,TRBV28,TGTGCCAGCCAGTCGGCGATGCGGGAGCGTGAGCAGTACTTC,CASQSAMREREQYF
-,TRBJ1-2,14,-,TRBV5-1,TGCGCCAGCAGACTAAGAGGGAGGGAGGATGGCTACACCTTC,CASRLRGREDGYTF
-,TRBJ2-7,13,once,TRBV5-4,TGTGCCAGCAGCCGTAAAGACTTGTACGAGCAGTACTTC,CASSRKDLYEQYF
TRBD1,TRBJ2-2,15,-,TRBV13,TGTGCCAGCAGCCAACAGGGGGCGGACACCGGGGAGCTGTTTTTT,CASSQQGADTGELFF
-,TRBJ2-3,16,-,TRBV5-4,TGTGCCAGCAGCTCCCGGGACTTTACTAGCACAGATACGCAGTATTTT,CASSSRDFTSTDTQYF
-,TRBJ2-1,12,-,TRBV4-2,TGTGCCAGCAGCCAACGGGGAAATGAGCAGTTCTTC,CASSQRGNEQFF
-,TRBJ2-1,16,once,TRBV9,TGTGCCAGCAGCCCTCACGGGGAGGGAGGGGGTAATGAGCAGTTCTTC,CASSPHGEGGGNEQFF
TRBD1,TRBJ1-5,17,-,TRBV6-1,TGTGCCAGCAGTGGGGGACAGGTGGTAATGGGCAATCAGCCCCAGCATTTT,CASSGGQVVMGNQPQHF
TRBD1,TRBJ2-7,16,-,TRBV28,TGTGCCAGCAGACCATCCGGGACAGGGCGATTGTACGAGCAGTACTTC,CASRPSGTGRLYEQYF
TRBD1,TRBJ2-3,18,-,TRBV2,TGTGCCAGCAGTGAAATAGGCTCTGGGGACAGGGTTTCAGATACGCAGTATTTT,CASSEIGSGDRVSDTQYF
-,TRBJ2-7,12,-,TRBV7-9,TGTGCCAGCAGCCAGGCTACCTACGAGCAGTACTTC,CASSQATYEQYF
TRBD1,TRBJ2-5,16,-,TRBV7-9,TGTGCCAGCAGCCCAAAGCACAGGGGATGGGGGGAGACCCAGTACTTC,CASSPKHRGWGETQYF
TRBD1,TRBJ1-1,14,-,TRBV18,TGTGCCAGCTCAGGGGACAGGGAATCCACTGAAGCTTTCTTT,CASSGDRESTEAFF
TRBD2,TRBJ2-2,16,-,TRBV14,TGTGCCAGCAGCCCTAGACTAGCGGGAGGCACCGGGGAGCTGTTTTTT,CASSPRLAGGTGELFF
-,TRBJ2-7,15,-,TRBV13,TGTGCCAGCAGCCCCCGACGAGCGGCTTCCTACGAGCAGTACTTC,CASSPRRAASYEQYF
TRBD1,TRBJ1-1,18,-,TRBV4-1,TGCGCCAGCAGCCAAGATAGTTATTGGAAAGGGGGCAACACTGAAGCTTTCTTT,CASSQDSYWKGGNTEAFF
-,TRBJ2-1,11,-,TRBV29-1,TGCAGCGTTCCTCAGGATCAGGAGCAGTTCTTC,CSVPQDQEQFF
TRBD2,TRBJ2-1,15,few,TRBV19,TGTGCCAGTCGGACTAGCGACAGCTCCTACAATGAGCAGTTCTTC,CASRTSDSSYNEQFF
-,TRBJ2-3,11,-,TRBV7-2,TGTGCCAGCAGACTGACAGATACGCAGTATTTT,CASRLTDTQYF
-,TRBJ1-2,15,-,TRBV6-1,TGTGCCAGCAGCGACCCTCCGCGGGGAACCTATGGCTACACCTTC,CASSDPPRGTYGYTF
-,TRBJ2-7,15,-,TRBV5-8,TGTGCCAGCAGCTTTGTGACAGAGTCCTCCTACGAGCAGTACTTC,CASSFVTESSYEQYF
TRBD2,TRBJ2-7,13,-,TRBV27,TGTGCCAGCAGCTCCGGGACTACATACGAGCAGTACTTC,CASSSGTTYEQYF
TRBD2,TRBJ2-3,15,-,TRBV9,TGTGCCAGCAGCACTTCTAGCGGAGGCACAGATACGCAGTATTTT,CASSTSSGGTDTQYF
-,TRBJ2-7,14,-,TRBV5-1,TGCGCCAGCAGCTTGGGTCAGGGAATTTACGAGCAGTACTTC,CASSLGQGIYEQYF